Listed here are 14 T cell receptor beta chains from one sample, sequenced in a study of siplizumab effects on memory and regulatory T cells. TCRdb's table, derived via immunoSEQ multiplex PCR, lists solely in-frame clones and lacks some. The table records 87,000 or so clones, 75% to 90% of them present only once. Sequencing was performed on CD4+ T cells sorted from blood. These receptor sequences come from a human donor in good health.

This clone turned up a few times. The chain employs TRBV28 and TRBJ2-7, with 9 positions matching TRBD2. V shed 5 bases and J 4 bases; nucleotides not matched to a gene: 9. This CDR3 has 15 residues. Per germline, CDR1 MDHEN and CDR2 SYDVKM. CDR3 sequence (DNA): TGTGCCAGCAGTGGTCAAAGCGGGAGGAGTTACGAGCAGTACTTC. It yields the protein CASSGQSGRSYEQYF.

V is TRBV7-2 and J is TRBJ2-3; D is perhaps TRBD1 (6 bases). This CDR3 region has 14 residues. The V end was cut by 3 bases, the J end by 14 bases, with 21 bases between. CDR1 and CDR2 from the germline V gene are SGHTA and FQGNSA. This CDR3 reads CASSFRDTSYSLYF. DNA of the CDR3: TGTGCCAGCAGCTTCCGGGACACATCCTACTCTCTGTATTTT.

This clone came up a few times. This chain uses TRBV29-1 with TRBJ1-5; D is uncertain. Trimming shortened V by 5 bases and J by 2 bases, and 10 bases separated the two germline ends. The CDR3 totals 13 residues. Per the germline V gene, CDR1 is SQVTM and CDR2 is ANQGSEA. The CDR3 loop is CSVQAFRNQPQHF. CDR3 DNA sequence: TGCAGCGTTCAGGCATTTCGCAATCAGCCCCAGCATTTT. The full variable domain, with the rest looked up from reference TRBV29-1 and TRBJ1-5, is SAVISQKPSRDICQRGTSLTIQCQVDSQVTMMFWYRQQPGQSLTLIATANQGSEATYESGFVIDKFPISRPNLTFSTLTVSNMSPEDSSIYLCSVQAFRNQPQHFGDGTRLSIL.

The J gene is TRBJ1-1, the V gene TRBV4-1; no definite D call. Trimming shortened V by 2 bases and J by 0 bases, and 16 bases separated the two germline ends. This CDR3 has 17 amino acids. Germline loops: CDR1 MGHRA, CDR2 YSYEKL. CDR3 protein: CASSQPSSAFMNTEAFF. In DNA form, the CDR3 reads TGCGCCAGCAGCCAACCATCGTCTGCGTTCATGAACACTGAAGCTTTCTTT.

V is TRBV18 and J is TRBJ1-4, with D maybe TRBD1 (5 bases). The CDR3 consists of 14 residues. The germline V gene has CDR1 KGHSH and CDR2 LQKENI. Trimming shortened V by 3 bases and J by 4 bases, and 9 bases separated the two germline ends. Here the CDR3 reads CASSPTEINEKLFF. DNA for the CDR3: TGTGCCAGCTCACCGACAGAGATTAATGAAAAACTGTTTTTT.

V is TRBV7-2 and J is TRBJ1-5; D remains unclear. The ends were cut back, 6 bases at V and 0 bases at J, with 15 bases in the middle. The germline V gene encodes CDR1 SGHTA and CDR2 FQGNSA. CDR3 length: 16 amino acids. The CDR3 loop reads CASRFRRLFSNQPQHF. The CDR3 DNA sequence: TGTGCCAGCAGGTTTCGACGTTTGTTTAGCAATCAGCCCCAGCATTTT. The whole variable domain, remainder taken from reference TRBV7-2 and TRBJ1-5, is GAGVSQSPSNKVTEKGKDVELRCDPISGHTALYWYRQSLGQGLEFLIYFQGNSAPDKSGLPSDRFSAERTGGSVSTLTIQRTQQEDSAVYLCASRFRRLFSNQPQHFGDGTRLSIL.

The CDR3 bases are TGTGCCAGTAGGAGGAAAGGGTTCTCTGGAAACACCATATATTTT. Residues: CASRRKGFSGNTIYF. The chain recombines TRBV19 with TRBJ1-3; unclear D gene. This CDR3 is built from 15 residues. The germline gives CDR1 LNHDA, CDR2 SQIVND (reference sequence). Trimming cost V 6 bases and J 0 bases, with 12 bases left between them.

This clone was counted once. The rearrangement uses TRBV11-3 and TRBJ2-1; TRBD2 agrees at 9 bases. The CDR3 has 15 amino acids. The V and J ends lost 5 bases and 7 bases, in that order; junction bases with no gene match: 9. CDR1 is SGHNT, CDR2 YENEEA, per germline. The CDR3 loop reads CASSPGTSLGNEQFF. CDR3 bases: TGTGCCAGCAGCCCCGGGACTAGCTTAGGGAATGAGCAGTTCTTC.

Only a few counts were recorded for this clone. The rearrangement links TRBV5-1 to TRBJ1-5; TRBD1 might be the D (6 bases). The CDR3 has 14 residues. The germline CDR1 and CDR2 sequences are SGHRS and YFSETQ. Trimming stripped 0 bases from V and 2 bases from J, with 6 bases between. Here the CDR3 DNA reads TGCGCCAGCAGCTTGGGGACAGGCAATCAGCCCCAGCATTTT. Residues: CASSLGTGNQPQHF.

This rearrangement joins TRBV1 to TRBJ2-2; the table's D call, TRBD2, has no DNA check behind it. TRBV1 is assigned pseudogene status. This CDR3 is 21 amino acids long. Here the CDR3 reads CTSSQDSLFPTSGRGHRGAVF. For the CDR3, the DNA is TGCACCAGCAGCCAAGATTCGTTATTCCCGACTAGCGGGAGAGGACACCGGGGAGCTGTTTTT.

This sequence joins TRBV7-6 and TRBJ2-7; D is perhaps TRBD2 (6 bases). CDR1 is SGHVS, CDR2 FNYEAQ, per germline. Deletions cut 1 base from V and 2 bases from J, with 9 bases between. The CDR3 loop spans 14 amino acids. For the CDR3, the DNA is TGTGCCAGCAGCTTAGGCACTAGCACCTACGAGCAGTACTTC. Translated: CASSLGTSTYEQYF.

The rearrangement joins TRBV28 to TRBJ2-1; TRBD2 matches 7 bases. This CDR3 has 18 residues. Unmatched junction bases numbered 9, after V lost 1 base and J lost 0 bases. Germline V gene sequence: CDR1 MDHEN, CDR2 SYDVKM. The CDR3 loop reads CASSLSFLAVNSYNEQFF. The CDR3 DNA reads TGTGCCAGCAGTTTATCCTTCCTAGCGGTTAACTCCTACAATGAGCAGTTCTTC.

The gene calls are TRBV11-3 and TRBJ1-1, with 8 bases lining up with TRBD1. CDR3 length: 14 amino acids. Per germline, CDR1 SGHNT and CDR2 YENEEA. V was clipped by 8 bases and J by 2 bases; unmatched bases: 7. CDR3: CASERTGLNTEAFF. The CDR3 bases are TGTGCCAGCGAACGGACAGGGCTTAACACTGAAGCTTTCTTT.

This clone occurred once. The chain has TRBV5-1 and TRBJ2-7, with 8 bases matching TRBD1. V lost 5 bases to trimming and J lost 4 bases; unmatched junction nucleotides: 5. The CDR3 is 13 residues long. Germline V gene lookup returns CDR1 SGHRS and CDR2 YFSETQ. DNA of the CDR3: TGCGCCAGCAGGCGGACAGGGAGTTACGAGCAGTACTTC. Amino acid sequence: CASRRTGSYEQYF.